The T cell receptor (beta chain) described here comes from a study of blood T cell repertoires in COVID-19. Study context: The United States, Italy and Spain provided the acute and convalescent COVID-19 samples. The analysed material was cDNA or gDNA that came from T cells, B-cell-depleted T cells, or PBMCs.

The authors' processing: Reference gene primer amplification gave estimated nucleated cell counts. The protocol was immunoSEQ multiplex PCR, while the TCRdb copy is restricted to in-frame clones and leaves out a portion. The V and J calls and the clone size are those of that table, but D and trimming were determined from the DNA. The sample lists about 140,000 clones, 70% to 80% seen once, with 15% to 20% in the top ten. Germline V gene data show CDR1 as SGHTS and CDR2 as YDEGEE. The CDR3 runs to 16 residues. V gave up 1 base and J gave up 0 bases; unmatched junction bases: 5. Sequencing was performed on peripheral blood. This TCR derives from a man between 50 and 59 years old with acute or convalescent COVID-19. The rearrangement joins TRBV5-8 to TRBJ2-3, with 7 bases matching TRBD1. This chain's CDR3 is CASSLYRGKSTDTQYF. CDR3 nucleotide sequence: TGTGCCAGCAGCTTGTACAGGGGAAAGAGCACAGATACGCAGTATTTT.